One and the same sample provided the 10 T cell receptor beta chains below, sequenced in a study of T cells in tuberculosis. The time point is: new active TB diagnosis, blood taken before or within 7 days of starting treatment. Method: immunoSEQ multiplex PCR; TCRdb's copy keeps in-frame clones and lacks some. The table lists tens of thousands of clones, approximately 94% of them singletons. The source material was PBMCs, sampled at tuberculosis diagnosis. These receptors came from an adult with tuberculosis.

The J gene is TRBJ1-2, the V gene TRBV2; 10 bases line up with TRBD1. The J segment lost 9 bases and the V segment lost 6 bases, leaving 7 bases of the junction unmatched. Looked up from germline, CDR1 is SNHLY and CDR2 is FYNNEI. The CDR3 has 13 residues. CDR3 region: CASRSGTGESYTF. CDR3 DNA sequence: TGTGCCAGCAGGTCCGGGACAGGGGAGAGCTACACCTTC.

This chain joins TRBV27 and TRBJ1-2; 9 bases fit TRBD1. CDR1 MNHEY and CDR2 SMNVEV come from the germline V gene (reference sequence). V was clipped by 0 bases and J by 0 bases; unmatched bases: 2. The CDR3 contains 16 residues. CDR3 residues: CASSLSRQGANYGYTF. CDR3 nucleotides: TGTGCCAGCAGTTTATCGAGACAGGGGGCTAACTATGGCTACACCTTC.

The chain recombines TRBV6-5 with TRBJ1-2; D may be TRBD1 (5 bases). Trimming removed 5 bases at V and 2 bases at J, with 15 bases between. The CDR3 spans 15 residues. Looked up from germline, CDR1 is MNHEY and CDR2 is SVGAGI. The CDR3 spells CASSPRGVVNYGYTF. The CDR3 DNA reads TGTGCCAGCAGTCCTCGGGGGGTGGTGAACTATGGCTACACCTTC.

V gene TRBV2 combines with J gene TRBJ2-1, with 9 bases aligning to TRBD2. CDR3 length: 15 residues. After removal of 4 bases from V and 10 bases from J, the junction contained 11 bases not matched to a gene. Germline V gene lookup returns CDR1 SNHLY and CDR2 FYNNEI. CDR3 in amino acids: CASSVGRGGLGEQFF. In DNA form, the CDR3 reads TGTGCCAGCAGTGTGGGGCGGGGGGGCCTGGGCGAGCAGTTCTTC.

The V and J genes are TRBV18 and TRBJ2-2; a weak D match, TRBD1 (6 bases). Per germline, CDR1 KGHSH and CDR2 LQKENI. CDR3 length equals 16 residues. V lost 2 bases to trimming and J lost 3 bases, with 13 bases between them. CDR3 coding DNA: TGTGCCAGCTCACCAAGGACAGACCCTTACACCGGGGAGCTGTTTTTT. Translated, it gives CASSPRTDPYTGELFF.

V is TRBV9 and J is TRBJ2-5, with TRBD1 matching 7 bases. The V gene's germline CDR1 is SGDLS and CDR2 YYNGEE. Losses at the gene ends were 2 bases for V and 5 bases for J; bases not matched to a gene: 6. The CDR3 runs 14 residues. CDR3 DNA: TGTGCCAGCAGCGTGGGACAGTCGGCGGAGACCCAGTACTTC. Translation gives CASSVGQSAETQYF.

V is TRBV27 and J is TRBJ1-2, with D possibly matching TRBD1 (5 bases). The CDR3 is 14 amino acids. V lost 0 bases to trimming and J lost 13 bases, with 18 bases between them. The germline V gene encodes CDR1 MNHEY and CDR2 SMNVEV (reference sequence). The CDR3 nucleotides are TGTGCCAGCAGTTTATCCCCGGGGGGAGGGTTGAGCACCTTC. This encodes CASSLSPGGGLSTF.

This chain uses TRBV19 with TRBJ2-2; perhaps TRBD1 as D (6 bases). Trimming removed 5 bases at V and 6 bases at J, with 16 bases between. Per germline, CDR1 LNHDA and CDR2 SQIVND (reference sequence). The CDR3 loop spans 15 amino acids. CDR3 protein: CASSAGSKGAGELFF. The CDR3 DNA follows: TGTGCCAGTAGTGCAGGCTCCAAGGGGGCCGGGGAGCTGTTTTTT.

The V call is TRBV5-6, the J call TRBJ2-5, with TRBD2 matching over 7 bases. V was clipped by 1 base and J by 3 bases; unmatched bases: 15. Germline CDR1 and CDR2: SGHDT and YYEEEE. CDR3 length: 18 amino acids. The CDR3 DNA sequence: TGTGCCAGCAGCTTGCGGGTCCGTACTAGCGTCGGGGAAGAGACCCAGTACTTC. It codes for CASSLRVRTSVGEETQYF.

The V gene is TRBV19, the J gene TRBJ1-5; D gene ambiguous. CDR3 length: 15 amino acids. Trimming cost V 3 bases and J 5 bases, with 14 bases left between them. Looked up from germline, CDR1 is LNHDA and CDR2 is SQIVND (reference sequence). CDR3 region: CASSITIRGYQPQHF. CDR3 nucleotides: TGTGCCAGTAGTATCACGATTCGAGGATATCAGCCCCAGCATTTT.